This T cell receptor beta chain was found in a study of blood T cells in healthy people across ages. There are many counts of this clonotype. V lost 4 bases to trimming and J lost 0 bases, with 10 bases between them. The CDR3 has 14 residues. Sample-barcoded 5' priming and a J-beta primer mix drove a second PCR of about 6 to 11 cycles. TCRdb re-analysed the 5' RACE reads in MiXCR, keeping a single row per CDR3 protein. The sample holds about 1,600,000 distinct CDR3 sequences, approximately 38% seen once. Sequencing was performed on blood. The chain couples TRBV12-3 or TRBV12-4 to TRBJ2-7; no clear D. This TCR came from a woman between 18 and 29 years old in good health. CDR3 DNA: TGTGCCAGCAGTTCCTCCTCCAGCTCCTACGAGCAGTACTTC. Translation: CASSSSSSSYEQYF.